This paragraph covers one T cell receptor beta chain sequence. Its matching antigen is unknown. All patients picked for sequencing had shown, by flow cytometry, an expansion of CD8+CD57+ cells. The entry originates in a study of CD8+CD57+ T cells in acquired aplastic anemia. The V end lost 0 bases, the J end lost 7 bases, and 14 bases lay between the germline ends. Looked up from germline, CDR1 is SGHRS and CDR2 is YFSETQ. The CDR3 has 15 residues. Findings and caveats of the study: Almost 30 sequences, all CD8+ CDR3, were shared between patients and controls.

Researchers used genomic DNA as the template to profile TCR beta VDJ and CDR3. TCRdb reanalysed the reads using MiXCR and keeps one entry per CDR3 protein. The sample lists fewer than 200,000 distinct CDR3 sequences, nearly 50% occurring once. Sequenced material: sorted CD4+, CD8+, or CD8+CD57+ T cells (not recorded which) from PBMCs. The source of this sequence is a human donor with aplastic anemia. The chain is built from TRBV5-1 and TRBJ1-5; a possible D gene is TRBD1 (5 bases). CDR3 loop: CASSLAGTSGQPQHF. CDR3 DNA sequence: TGCGCCAGCAGCTTGGCAGGGACCTCTGGACAGCCCCAGCATTTT.